The next 11 T cell receptor beta chains were all read from a single sample in a study of T cells in tuberculosis. TCRdb keeps only in-frame clones here, not all; method: immunoSEQ multiplex PCR. The sample includes roughly 24,000 clones, roughly 97% of them seen just once. Sequencing was performed on PBMCs. All receptors derive from a donor between 5 and 29 years old with latent tuberculosis or without tuberculosis infection.

This chain links TRBV30 with TRBJ2-1; 8 nucleotides line up with TRBD2. V lost 7 bases and J lost 4; bases outside the gene matches: 6. This CDR3 has 13 amino acids. Germline V gene data show CDR1 as GTSNPN and CDR2 as SVGIG (reference sequence). DNA of the CDR3: TGTGCCTACCTACTAGCGGTGTACAATGAGCAGTTCTTC. This codes for CAYLLAVYNEQFF.

This chain links TRBV9 with TRBJ2-6, with 10 bases identical to TRBD2. V lost 2 bases, J lost 4 bases, and 9 bases stayed unmatched. Germline lookup yields CDR1 SGDLS and CDR2 YYNGEE. CDR3 length equals 18 residues. This CDR3 is CASSVSAGGPGGANVLTF. The CDR3 DNA reads TGTGCCAGCAGCGTTTCAGCGGGAGGGCCGGGAGGGGCCAACGTCCTGACTTTC. Supplemented by reference TRBV9 and TRBJ2-6, the full variable domain reads DSGVTQTPKHLITATGQRVTLRCSPRSGDLSVYWYQQSLDQGLQFLIQYYNGEERAKGNILERFSAQQFPDLHSELNLSSLELGDSALYFCASSVSAGGPGGANVLTFGAGSRLTVL.

Remarks on this clone: The limits of the CDR3 on the DNA are not certain, so only TCRdb's listed CDR3 is given. The chain employs TRBV29-1 and TRBJ2-7; TRBD1, the table's D call, was not compared with the DNA. The CDR3 is made up of 13 amino acids, end residues included. Germline-derived CDR1 and CDR2 are SQVTM and ANQGSEA. The CDR3 sequence is CSVGPGQGNEQYF.

This clone was seen a single time. The chain links TRBV11-2 to TRBJ1-2; D unresolved. The CDR3 consists of 14 residues. Trimming left V 3 bases short and J 6 bases short, with 14 bases between. Germline CDR1 is SGHAT and CDR2 is FQNNGV. The CDR3: CASSLPLRSDGYTF. CDR3 nucleotide sequence: TGTGCCAGCAGCTTGCCCTTAAGGAGTGATGGCTACACCTTC.

This chain connects TRBV5-8 to TRBJ1-1; D ambiguous. V lost 4 bases to trimming and J lost 3 bases, with 10 bases between them. Germline values: CDR1 SGHTS, CDR2 YDEGEE. The CDR3 loop spans 13 amino acids. CDR3 DNA: TGTGCCAGCAGCCGTTATCGGGACACTGAAGCTTTCTTT. Its protein product is CASSRYRDTEAFF.

The chain uses TRBV11-3 and TRBJ2-7; 7 nucleotides line up with TRBD2. The length of the CDR3 is 14 residues. From germline, CDR1 is SGHNT and CDR2 YENEEA. V lost 5 bases, J lost 2 bases, and 6 bases stayed unmatched. The CDR3 here is CASSTPRGAYEQYF. The CDR3 DNA follows: TGTGCCAGCAGCACCCCCCGGGGGGCCTACGAGCAGTACTTC. The full variable domain, in which reference TRBV11-3 and TRBJ2-7 provide the parts outside the CDR3, is EAGVVQSPRYKIIEKKQPVAFWCNPISGHNTLYWYLQNLGQGPELLIRYENEEAVDDSQLPKDRFSAERLKGVDSTLKIQPAELGDSAVYLCASSTPRGAYEQYFGPGTRLTVT.

The chain is built from TRBV19 and TRBJ2-7, with D unresolved. This CDR3 comprises 15 residues. Germline CDR1 reads LNHDA; CDR2 reads SQIVND (reference sequence). V was clipped by 3 bases and J by 4 bases, with 16 bases between them. CDR3 loop: CASSINRLSSYEQYF. The CDR3 region has the DNA TGTGCCAGTAGTATTAATCGACTTTCATCGTACGAGCAGTACTTC.

Only a few counts were recorded for this clone. This sequence joins TRBV6-1 and TRBJ1-1; maybe TRBD1 (6 bases). V lost 8 bases and J lost 0, with 16 bases in between. CDR1 is MNHNS, CDR2 SASEGT, per germline. The CDR3 is made up of 15 amino acids. The CDR3 DNA follows: TGTGCCAGCGAGAGGGCGACAGGTTTGAACACTGAAGCTTTCTTT. Protein: CASERATGLNTEAFF.

The chain recombines TRBV25-1 with TRBJ2-6, with a weak D call TRBD2 (6 bases). The CDR3 totals 17 residues. The ends were cut back, 4 bases at V and 1 base at J, with 14 bases in the middle. Per germline, CDR1 MGHDK and CDR2 SYGVNS. CDR3 nucleotide sequence: TGTGCCAGCAGTGCCCCACCCCGGGGGTCTGGGGCCAACGTCCTGACTTTC. Amino acid sequence: CASSAPPRGSGANVLTF.

The chain is built from TRBV29-1 and TRBJ2-3; TRBD2 matches 8 bases. Germline values: CDR1 SQVTM, CDR2 ANQGSEA. J lost 3 bases, V lost 3 bases, and 5 bases had no gene match. The CDR3 is made up of 14 amino acids. CDR3: CSVDQRGLTDTQYF. The CDR3 DNA reads TGCAGCGTTGATCAGCGGGGGCTTACAGATACGCAGTATTTT.

The CDR3 nucleotides read TGTGCCAGCAGCGTCGGACAGACGTTTTTCGATACGCAGTATTTT. Protein: CASSVGQTFFDTQYF. V and J are TRBV9 and TRBJ2-3; a weak D match, TRBD1 (6 bases). Germline values: CDR1 SGDLS, CDR2 YYNGEE. Trimming left V 2 bases short and J 6 bases short, with 16 bases between. The CDR3 covers 15 residues.